This T cell receptor (beta chain) was found in a study of spatial heterogeneity in lung cancer. As for the study in general: Donors were roughly 70 untreated early-stage non-small cell lung cancer patients. Sequencing of follow-up PBMC samples took place when they were available, at a median of roughly 2 years after resection. Beta-chain sequences consistently outnumbered alpha-chain sequences in detection.

Indicated time point: blood at routine non-recurrence follow-up after resection. No cell sorting; template was whole RNA from tumor, lung tissue or PBMC. The CDR3 consists of 11 residues. V lost 3 bases and J lost 14, with 12 bases in between. CDR1 KGHSH and CDR2 LQKENI come from the germline V gene. This clonotype has at least ten counts. TCRdb redid the calling of the 5' RACE reads with MiXCR, one entry per CDR3 protein. The sample holds approximately 10,000 distinct CDR3 sequences, about a fifth seen once. The starting material was PBMCs, obtained at follow-up. The chain uses TRBV18 and TRBJ2-3; no clear D gene. The receptor comes from a male donor with early-stage non-small cell lung cancer. Written as DNA, the CDR3 is TGTGCCAGCTCACCCTCCGCAGTACCGTATTTT. Protein: CASSPSAVPYF.